This note documents a single T cell receptor (beta chain) sequence. Its antigen is not identified. The sample belongs to a study of OX40 agonist ivuxolimab in advanced cancers. Study background: Ivuxolimab, an antibody acting as an agonist of OX40 (CD134), was used to treat patients. Two patients with cutaneous melanoma and one with hepatocellular carcinoma, three in total, showed partial responses. Overall study findings and caveats: Antigen specificity was not determined for the expanded peripheral T cells.

TCRdb's table, derived via immunoSEQ multiplex PCR, lists solely in-frame clones and lacks some. Of some 60,000 clones listed, approximately 84% are singletons. Autoimmune disease history or systemic immunosuppression was exclusionary. This sequence originates from an adult with an advanced solid tumor such as melanoma, head and neck, liver or kidney cancer. This sample comprised CD4+ or CD8+ T cells sorted from blood, obtained in a trial of the OX40 agonist ivuxolimab.

Here the CDR3 reads CASSEESARANQPQHF. The CDR3 DNA follows: TGTGCCAGCAGTGAAGAATCCGCCAGGGCCAATCAGCCCCAGCATTTT. The V and J genes are TRBV2 and TRBJ1-5; a weak D match, TRBD1 (5 bases). Germline CDR1 and CDR2: SNHLY and FYNNEI. Between the trimmed V and J ends, which lost 1 base and 3 bases, there was a span of 13 bases. The CDR3 is 16 amino acids.